This T cell receptor beta chain came from a study of blood T cell repertoires in COVID-19. Overall study context: Sites in the United States, Italy and Spain provided acute and convalescent COVID-19 samples. PBMCs, B-cell-depleted T cells, or T cells provided the cDNA or gDNA that made up the material.

Per the original methods: Estimation of nucleated cell counts was performed using reference gene primer amplification. The repertoire was sequenced with immunoSEQ multiplex PCR; TCRdb's copy has only in-frame clones and lacks some. Clone size and the V and J calls come from that table; the DNA yielded D and trimming. This sample carries 200,000 to 300,000 clones, about 86% of them seen once, and the ten largest clones take about 2%. V was cut by 6 bases and J by 5 bases, with 8 bases left in between. This CDR3 has 11 residues. Germline lookup yields CDR1 SQVTM and CDR2 ANQGSEA. This clonotype was sampled from a man between 25 and 39 years old with active or convalescent COVID-19. This chain uses TRBV29-1 with TRBJ1-5; tentative D call: TRBD1 (6 bases). The source material was peripheral blood. For the CDR3, the DNA is TGCAGCGTAGGGGGTTATCAGCCCCAGCATTTT. Protein: CSVGGYQPQHF.